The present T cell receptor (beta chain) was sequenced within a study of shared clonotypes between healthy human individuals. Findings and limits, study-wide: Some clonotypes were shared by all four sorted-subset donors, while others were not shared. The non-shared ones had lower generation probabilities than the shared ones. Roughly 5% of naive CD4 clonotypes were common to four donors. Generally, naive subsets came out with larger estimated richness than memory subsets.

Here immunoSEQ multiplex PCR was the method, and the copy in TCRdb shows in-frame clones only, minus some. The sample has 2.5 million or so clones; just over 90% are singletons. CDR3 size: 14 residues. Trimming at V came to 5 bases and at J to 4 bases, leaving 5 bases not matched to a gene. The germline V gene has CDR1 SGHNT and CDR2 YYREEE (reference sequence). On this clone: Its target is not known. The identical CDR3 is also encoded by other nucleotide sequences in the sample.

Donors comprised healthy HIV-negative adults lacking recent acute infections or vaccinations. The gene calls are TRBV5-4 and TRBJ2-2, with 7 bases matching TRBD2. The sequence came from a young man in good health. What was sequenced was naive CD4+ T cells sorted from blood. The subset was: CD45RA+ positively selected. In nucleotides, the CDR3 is TGTGCCAGCAGTTTAGCGGGTGTCACCGGGGAGCTGTTTTTT. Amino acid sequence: CASSLAGVTGELFF.